This T cell receptor (beta chain) comes out of a study of synovial regulatory T cells in juvenile arthritis. Sequencing was performed with immunoSEQ multiplex PCR; in TCRdb, only in-frame clones are kept and a portion is missing. The repertoire table contains several thousand clones. Germline CDR1 MDHEN, CDR2 SYDVKM. The CDR3 is 17 amino acids. No DNA has been recorded. The study, taken as a whole, reports: Synovial Tregs shared more CDR3 sequences with iaTregs than other blood Tregs.

Comment on this clone: What it recognizes is unknown.

The source material was Treg cells from blood. Regarding subset: remaining (HLA-DR-negative) circulating blood Treg cells. The V call is TRBV28, the J call TRBJ1-2; TCRdb names TRBD1, which stays unverified in the absence of DNA. The TCR sequence derives from a donor aged 2 to 35 with juvenile idiopathic arthritis. This CDR3 is CASSLSPSIDREYGYTF.